This T cell receptor beta chain was sequenced in a study of T cell responses to AZD1222 COVID-19 vaccine. Study observations and caveats: Sampled repertoires all dated from after the peak T cell response. Just a handful of AZD1222 recipients tested seropositive at baseline. Two doses of AZD1222 preceded a rise in Spike-specific TCR breadth and depth.

Comments on this clone: Its antigen remains unidentified.

Assay used: immunoSEQ multiplex PCR; TCRdb lists only in-frame clones, some missing. Here the sample spans about 53,000 clones, approximately 84% being singletons. V was trimmed by 3 bases and J by 8 bases, leaving 13 bases between them. CDR1 and CDR2 from the germline V gene are LNHDA and SQIVND (reference sequence). The CDR3 consists of 14 residues. The chain joins TRBV19 to TRBJ1-4, with a tentative D call TRBD1 (6 bases). The starting material was peripheral blood, obtained on day 0 of AZD1222 vaccination. The sequence was obtained from an adult in good health. The CDR3 nucleotides read TGTGCCAGTAGTATGGAGGACAGCCGGGAAAAACTGTTTTTT. Translated: CASSMEDSREKLFF.